A selection of T cell receptor beta chains follows, all from one sample in a study of cytomegalovirus exposure and HLA in healthy donors. Data came from immunoSEQ multiplex PCR; TCRdb stores just in-frame clones and leaves some out. The sample table sets out approximately 140,000 clones. Sequenced sample: PBMCs. Receptors were obtained from a woman between 50 and 59 years old in good health and CMV-seronegative. The CDR3 runs from the conserved cysteine through the conserved F or W. Fields, in order: D gene, V gene, clone size, J gene, CDR3 protein, CDR3 DNA. A D gene is named only where the DNA matches it firmly. A row's size may be missing; if present it is once, few, many or a size class.

D gene: TRBD2
V gene: TRBV4-3
clone size: -
J gene: TRBJ2-7
CDR3 protein: CASSQETSGIYEQYF
CDR3 DNA: TGCGCCAGCAGCCAAGAAACTAGCGGGATCTACGAGCAGTACTTC

D gene: TRBD2
V gene: TRBV5-1
clone size: -
J gene: TRBJ2-7
CDR3 protein: CASTHSGNGYEQYF
CDR3 DNA: TGCGCCAGCACCCATAGCGGGAATGGCTACGAGCAGTACTTC

D gene: -
V gene: TRBV6-1
clone size: -
J gene: TRBJ2-3
CDR3 protein: CASSDLFQGRDTQYF
CDR3 DNA: TGTGCCAGCAGTGACCTATTTCAGGGGAGAGATACGCAGTATTTT

D gene: TRBD2
V gene: TRBV5-6
clone size: -
J gene: TRBJ2-7
CDR3 protein: CASSTRVGLKREDLEQYF
CDR3 DNA: TGTGCCAGCAGCACCCGGGTTGGGTTAAAGCGGGAGGATCTCGAGCAGTACTTC

D gene: TRBD1
V gene: TRBV5-1
clone size: -
J gene: TRBJ2-7
CDR3 protein: CASSYSGTGTYEQYF
CDR3 DNA: TGCGCCAGCAGCTATTCCGGGACAGGGACCTACGAGCAGTACTTC

D gene: TRBD1
V gene: TRBV4-1
clone size: -
J gene: TRBJ1-2
CDR3 protein: CASSLIRDRVNDGYTF
CDR3 DNA: TGCGCCAGCAGCCTAATCCGGGACAGGGTTAACGATGGCTACACCTTC

D gene: -
V gene: TRBV4-3
clone size: -
J gene: TRBJ1-4
CDR3 protein: CASSQERRGNHEKLFF
CDR3 DNA: TGCGCCAGCAGCCAAGAGAGGAGGGGTAATCATGAAAAACTGTTTTTT

D gene: TRBD2
V gene: TRBV15
clone size: -
J gene: TRBJ2-5
CDR3 protein: CATSRGLAGAYQETQYF
CDR3 DNA: TGTGCCACCAGCAGAGGACTAGCGGGGGCCTACCAAGAGACCCAGTACTTC

D gene: TRBD1
V gene: TRBV7-2
clone size: -
J gene: TRBJ1-5
CDR3 protein: CASSPDRGRNQPQHF
CDR3 DNA: TGTGCCAGCAGCCCAGACAGGGGTCGCAATCAGCCCCAGCATTTT

D gene: TRBD1
V gene: TRBV28
clone size: -
J gene: TRBJ1-5
CDR3 protein: CASSNRGGSNQPQHF
CDR3 DNA: TGTGCCAGCAGTAACAGGGGGGGGAGCAATCAGCCCCAGCATTTT

D gene: -
V gene: TRBV7-9
clone size: -
J gene: TRBJ1-2
CDR3 protein: CASSSQGGGHGYTF
CDR3 DNA: TGTGCCAGCAGCTCCCAGGGAGGCGGGCATGGCTACACCTTC

D gene: TRBD2
V gene: TRBV5-1
clone size: -
J gene: TRBJ2-3
CDR3 protein: CASSFAGVRGPTVFAQYF
CDR3 DNA: TGCGCCAGCAGCTTTGCGGGGGTGAGAGGCCCCACGGTATTTGCGCAGTATTTT

D gene: -
V gene: TRBV9
clone size: -
J gene: TRBJ2-1
CDR3 protein: CASSVASGTEQFF
CDR3 DNA: TGTGCCAGCAGCGTAGCGAGCGGAACTGAGCAGTTCTTC

D gene: -
V gene: TRBV19
clone size: -
J gene: TRBJ2-4
CDR3 protein: CASSLQLAKNIQYF
CDR3 DNA: TGTGCCAGTAGCCTACAGCTAGCCAAAAACATTCAGTACTTC

D gene: TRBD1
V gene: TRBV12-5
clone size: -
J gene: TRBJ1-4
CDR3 protein: CASGPGTGGASEKLFF
CDR3 DNA: TGTGCTAGTGGGCCCGGGACAGGGGGCGCGAGTGAAAAACTGTTTTTT

D gene: -
V gene: TRBV9
clone size: -
J gene: TRBJ2-1
CDR3 protein: CASSLTTSRNNEQFF
CDR3 DNA: TGTGCCAGCAGCCTGACTACCAGCAGAAACAATGAGCAGTTCTTC

D gene: -
V gene: TRBV5-6
clone size: -
J gene: TRBJ1-5
CDR3 protein: CASSLAGQPNQPQHF
CDR3 DNA: TGTGCCAGCAGCTTGGCCGGACAGCCCAATCAGCCCCAGCATTTT

D gene: TRBD1
V gene: TRBV7-2
clone size: -
J gene: TRBJ2-7
CDR3 protein: CASSQRTGAYEQYF
CDR3 DNA: TGTGCCAGCAGCCAAAGGACAGGGGCCTACGAGCAGTACTTC

D gene: -
V gene: TRBV30
clone size: -
J gene: TRBJ1-2
CDR3 protein: CAWSVLGRNYGYTF
CDR3 DNA: TGTGCCTGGAGTGTACTGGGCAGGAACTATGGCTACACCTTC

D gene: -
V gene: TRBV9
clone size: -
J gene: TRBJ2-6
CDR3 protein: CASSVDRSSGANVLTF
CDR3 DNA: TGTGCCAGCAGCGTAGACAGGAGCTCTGGGGCCAACGTCCTGACTTTC

D gene: TRBD1
V gene: TRBV19
clone size: -
J gene: TRBJ1-2
CDR3 protein: CASSTRQGGDYGYTF
CDR3 DNA: TGTGCCAGTAGTACCCGACAGGGGGGGGACTATGGCTACACCTTC

D gene: TRBD1
V gene: TRBV4-2
clone size: -
J gene: TRBJ2-6
CDR3 protein: CASSQDQDRGPGSGANVLTF
CDR3 DNA: TGTGCCAGCAGCCAAGATCAGGACAGGGGGCCTGGCTCTGGGGCCAACGTCCTGACTTTC

D gene: TRBD1
V gene: TRBV7-7
clone size: -
J gene: TRBJ2-5
CDR3 protein: CASSFQIPGQGNVQETQYF
CDR3 DNA: TGTGCTAGCAGCTTTCAAATTCCGGGACAGGGGAATGTGCAAGAGACCCAGTACTTC

D gene: TRBD1
V gene: TRBV4-1
clone size: -
J gene: TRBJ2-2
CDR3 protein: CASSHAGTDTGELFF
CDR3 DNA: TGCGCCAGCAGCCATGCCGGGACAGACACCGGGGAGCTGTTTTTT

D gene: -
V gene: TRBV5-6
clone size: -
J gene: TRBJ2-7
CDR3 protein: CASSRRQFGYEQYF
CDR3 DNA: TGTGCCAGCAGCCGGCGACAGTTCGGTTACGAGCAGTACTTC

D gene: TRBD1
V gene: TRBV19
clone size: -
J gene: TRBJ2-7
CDR3 protein: CASTGQGFYEQYF
CDR3 DNA: TGTGCCAGCACCGGACAGGGGTTCTACGAGCAGTACTTC

D gene: -
V gene: TRBV7-9
clone size: -
J gene: TRBJ1-1
CDR3 protein: CASSPLMGAYEAFF
CDR3 DNA: TGTGCCAGCAGCCCACTGATGGGGGCGTATGAAGCTTTCTTT

D gene: -
V gene: TRBV19
clone size: -
J gene: TRBJ2-7
CDR3 protein: CASSITAGSPYEQYF
CDR3 DNA: TGTGCCAGTAGTATAACTGCAGGCAGCCCCTACGAGCAGTACTTC

D gene: TRBD2
V gene: TRBV5-1
clone size: -
J gene: TRBJ2-5
CDR3 protein: CASSPDAGGAQETQYF
CDR3 DNA: TGCGCCAGCAGCCCGGATGCGGGAGGAGCCCAAGAGACCCAGTACTTC

D gene: TRBD2
V gene: TRBV4-3
clone size: -
J gene: TRBJ2-4
CDR3 protein: CASSLVRAGGRNIQYF
CDR3 DNA: TGCGCCAGCAGCCTTGTGAGGGCGGGAGGTAGAAACATTCAGTACTTC

D gene: TRBD1
V gene: TRBV30
clone size: -
J gene: TRBJ1-2
CDR3 protein: CAWSVMGTANNYGYTF
CDR3 DNA: TGTGCCTGGAGTGTTATGGGGACAGCAAACAACTATGGCTACACCTTC

D gene: TRBD1
V gene: TRBV2
clone size: medium-sized
J gene: TRBJ1-1
CDR3 protein: CASKGGTGRTEAFF
CDR3 DNA: TGTGCCAGCAAGGGGGGGACAGGGCGGACTGAAGCTTTCTTT

D gene: -
V gene: TRBV30
clone size: -
J gene: TRBJ1-2
CDR3 protein: CAWSALEGGSYTF
CDR3 DNA: TGTGCCTGGAGTGCCCTTGAGGGCGGTAGCTACACCTTC

D gene: -
V gene: TRBV6-1
clone size: -
J gene: TRBJ1-4
CDR3 protein: CASSEAMGASNEKLFF
CDR3 DNA: TGTGCCAGCAGTGAAGCGATGGGGGCCTCAAATGAAAAACTGTTTTTT

D gene: -
V gene: TRBV2
clone size: -
J gene: TRBJ1-1
CDR3 protein: CASSEKVGAGTEAFF
CDR3 DNA: TGTGCCAGCAGTGAAAAGGTGGGTGCGGGCACTGAAGCTTTCTTT

D gene: -
V gene: TRBV19
clone size: -
J gene: TRBJ1-1
CDR3 protein: CASLGGMGTEAFF
CDR3 DNA: TGTGCCAGCCTGGGGGGGATGGGCACTGAAGCTTTCTTT

D gene: TRBD1
V gene: TRBV15
clone size: -
J gene: TRBJ2-1
CDR3 protein: CATQRDRGLYNEQFF
CDR3 DNA: TGTGCCACACAAAGGGACAGGGGGCTCTACAATGAGCAGTTCTTC

D gene: -
V gene: TRBV28
clone size: -
J gene: TRBJ2-7
CDR3 protein: CASSFIDEQYF
CDR3 DNA: TGTGCCAGCAGTTTTATTGACGAGCAGTACTTC

D gene: TRBD2
V gene: TRBV7-3
clone size: -
J gene: TRBJ2-3
CDR3 protein: CASSLTGGPSDTQYF
CDR3 DNA: TGTGCCAGCAGCTTAACGGGAGGGCCCTCGGATACGCAGTATTTT

D gene: TRBD2
V gene: TRBV29-1
clone size: -
J gene: TRBJ2-1
CDR3 protein: CSVEGGVIGRNEQFF
CDR3 DNA: TGCAGCGTTGAGGGGGGGGTTATAGGGCGCAATGAGCAGTTCTTC